This TCR beta chain was observed in a study of OX40 agonist ivuxolimab in advanced cancers. Patients had blood sampled at baseline and again on cycle 4 day 1 and cycle 7 day 1. With respect to this clone: Its antigen remains unknown.

Findings of the study overall: Also present in some nonresponders was a low level of normalized T-cell clonal expansion.

After removal of 4 bases from V and 1 base from J, the junction contained 4 bases not matched to a gene. The CDR3 spans 14 residues. Germline V gene sequence: CDR1 SGHRS, CDR2 YFSETQ. TCRdb's table, derived via immunoSEQ multiplex PCR, lists solely in-frame clones and lacks some. The sample contains roughly 96,000 clones, approximately 80% of which appear only once. This receptor was identified in an adult with an advanced solid tumor such as melanoma, head and neck, liver or kidney cancer. The source was CD4+ or CD8+ T cells sorted from blood, collected in a trial of the OX40 agonist ivuxolimab. V is TRBV5-1 and J is TRBJ2-5, with 7 bases lining up with TRBD2. The CDR3 bases are TGCGCCAGCAGCGGGGGGGGAACCCAAGAGACCCAGTACTTC. This sequence encodes CASSGGGTQETQYF.